Detailed here is one T cell receptor (beta chain). Germline V CDR1 and CDR2: MDHEN, SYDVKM. The V and J ends lost 1 base and 4 bases respectively, with 0 bases between them. The CDR3 runs 11 residues. Each CDR3 protein is one row after TCRdb ran MiXCR on the 5' RACE reads. The sample yields 25,000 to 30,000 distinct CDR3 sequences, over 8.5% seen once. The data originate from a study of early T cells in non-severe SARS-CoV-2 infection. The rearrangement links TRBV28 to TRBJ2-3; unclear D gene. The sequencing sample was made of whole blood. The clonotype originates from an adult who was a healthcare worker with PCR-confirmed SARS-CoV-2 infection or an uninfected control (not recorded which). For the CDR3, the DNA is TGTGCCAGCAGTTTATCAGATACGCAGTATTTT. Residues: CASSLSDTQYF. The full variable domain, completed using reference TRBV28 and TRBJ2-3, is DVKVTQSSRYLVKRTGEKVFLECVQDMDHENMFWYRQDPGLGLRLIYFSYDVKMKEKGDIPEGYSVSREKKERFSLILESASTNQTSMYLCASSLSDTQYFGPGTRLTVL.